The T cell receptor beta chain under discussion was sequenced for a study of blood T cell repertoires in COVID-19. Looking at the study overall: PBMCs, B-cell-depleted T cells, or T cells were the source of the cDNA or gDNA that made up the material.

Note on this clone: Different DNA sequences within this sample yield the same CDR3.

The CDR3 sequence is 12 residues long. V was shortened by 2 bases and J by 7 bases, with 5 bases between the two germline ends. In germline, CDR1 is MDHEN, CDR2 SYDVKM. Methods used by the authors: Nucleated cell number was recorded as an estimate derived from reference gene primer amplification. Sequenced by immunoSEQ multiplex PCR; TCRdb stores in-frame clones only, minus some. For V, J and clone size, that table is used; D and trimming come from the DNA. The data hold 250,000 or so clones, with approximately 90% observed a single time. The study recruited people aged roughly 18 to 100 years across under 25 US areas.

The TCR was taken from a young woman with acute COVID-19. The chain employs TRBV28 and TRBJ2-2; no clear D. Sequencing was performed on PBMCs or T cells enriched from blood (not recorded which). The CDR3 nucleotides read TGTGCCAGCAGTTTACTAAGCGGGGAGCTGTTTTTT. Its translation is CASSLLSGELFF.